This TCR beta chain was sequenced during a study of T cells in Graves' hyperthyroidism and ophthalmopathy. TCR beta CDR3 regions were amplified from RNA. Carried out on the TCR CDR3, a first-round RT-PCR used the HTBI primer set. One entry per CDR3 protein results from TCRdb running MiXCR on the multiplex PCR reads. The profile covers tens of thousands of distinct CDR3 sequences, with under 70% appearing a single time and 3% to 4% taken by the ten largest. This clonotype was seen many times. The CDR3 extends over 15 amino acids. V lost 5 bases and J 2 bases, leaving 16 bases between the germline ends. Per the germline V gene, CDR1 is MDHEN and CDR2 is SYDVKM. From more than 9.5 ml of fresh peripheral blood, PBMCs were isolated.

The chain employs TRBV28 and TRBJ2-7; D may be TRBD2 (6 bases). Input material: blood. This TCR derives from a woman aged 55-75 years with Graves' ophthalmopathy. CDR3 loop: CASSPPRETAYEQYF. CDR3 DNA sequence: TGTGCCAGCAGTCCCCCACGGGAGACCGCCTACGAGCAGTACTTC.